What follows are 10 T cell receptor beta chains derived from one specimen sequenced in a study of PD-L1 blockade in urothelial cancer. Profiling relied on immunoSEQ multiplex PCR, and the TCRdb table lists in-frame clones only, not all of them. The table has tens of thousands of clones, approximately 90% seen once. The time point was: pretreatment peripheral blood. The sample was PBMCs, taken around atezolizumab (anti-PD-L1) treatment. Source of these receptors: a woman aged 55-70 years with urothelial cancer.

The chain carries TRBV7-9 and TRBJ1-1, with D possibly matching TRBD1 (5 bases). This CDR3 spans 15 amino acids. Germline V CDR1 and CDR2: SEHNR, FQNEAQ (reference sequence). Trimming left V 8 bases short and J 1 base short, with 17 bases between. CDR3 residues: CASRPYRTTNTEAFF. The CDR3 DNA reads TGTGCCAGCCGACCTTACAGGACAACGAACACTGAAGCTTTCTTT.

Regarding this clone: Other DNA sequences in the same sample also yield this CDR3. The V and J genes are TRBV10-3 and TRBJ1-1; TRBD1 agrees at 11 bases. The junction had 3 bases not matched to a gene; V was cut back by 6 bases and J by 3 bases. CDR3 length equals 14 residues. Germline CDR1 and CDR2: ENHRY and SYGVKD. The CDR3 DNA reads as TGTGCCATCAGACCGGGACAGGGGGACACTGAAGCTTTCTTT. It encodes CAIRPGQGDTEAFF.

The sample holds a few counts of this clone. The chain couples TRBV9 to TRBJ2-5; 11 nucleotides line up with TRBD1. From germline, CDR1 is SGDLS and CDR2 YYNGEE. This CDR3 spans 15 amino acids. Unmatched junction bases numbered 6, after V lost 3 bases and J lost 5 bases. Here the CDR3 reads CASSARTGGSETQYF. CDR3 bases: TGTGCCAGCAGCGCACGGACAGGGGGCAGCGAGACCCAGTACTTC.

The chain is built from TRBV4-3 and TRBJ2-1; D not resolved. CDR3 length: 13 amino acids. The germline V and J ends were trimmed by 1 base and 9 bases, with 10 bases remaining between them. CDR1 and CDR2 (germline): LGHNA, YSLEER. The CDR3 sequence: CASSQVLFSEQFF. CDR3 DNA: TGCGCCAGCAGCCAAGTTTTATTTTCTGAGCAGTTCTTC.

The count of this clone is one. The J gene is TRBJ2-2, the V gene TRBV2, with D unresolved. V lost 4 bases to trimming and J lost 4 bases, with 10 bases between them. In germline, CDR1 is SNHLY, CDR2 FYNNEI. This CDR3 spans 14 amino acids. The CDR3 coding sequence is TGTGCCAGCAGTGTAATGTCCGGCACCGGGGAGCTGTTTTTT. This codes for CASSVMSGTGELFF. Full variable domain (remainder filled in from reference TRBV2 and TRBJ2-2): EPEVTQTPSHQVTQMGQEVILRCVPISNHLYFYWYRQILGQKVEFLVSFYNNEISEKSEIFDDQFSVERPDGSNFTLKIRSTKLEDSAMYFCASSVMSGTGELFFGEGSRLTVL.

This clone occurred a few times. V and J are TRBV7-8 and TRBJ2-3, with D maybe TRBD2 (6 bases). V lost 0 bases, J lost 2 bases, and 15 bases lay in between. The CDR3 contains 17 residues. Germline values: CDR1 SGHVS, CDR2 FQNEAQ. DNA of the CDR3: TGTGCCAGCAGCTTAGCGGAGGGCAGCCTCTTCACAGATACGCAGTATTTT. Translation gives CASSLAEGSLFTDTQYF.

The chain employs TRBV5-4 and TRBJ2-2, with D possibly matching TRBD2 (6 bases). This CDR3 is 15 amino acids long. V dropped 4 bases and J dropped 0 bases, with 10 bases sitting between them. In germline, CDR1 is SGHNT, CDR2 YYREEE (reference sequence). The CDR3 loop is CASSRSGPNTGELFF. The CDR3 nucleotides are TGTGCCAGCAGCCGAAGCGGGCCGAACACCGGGGAGCTGTTTTTT.

In this sample, this clone turned up once. The CDR3 loop reads CASSSGLAGSHEQFF. The CDR3 bases are TGTGCCAGCAGTTCGGGACTAGCGGGATCGCATGAGCAGTTCTTC. This chain connects TRBV27 to TRBJ2-1; 13 bases line up with TRBD2. This CDR3 contains 15 residues. The V gene end was trimmed by 4 bases and the J gene end by 8 bases; junction bases not matched to a gene: 5. CDR1 is MNHEY, CDR2 SMNVEV, per germline (reference sequence).

The V and J genes are TRBV7-6 and TRBJ1-3, with D possibly TRBD1 on 5 matching bases. The CDR3 has 14 residues. The ends were cut back, 3 bases at V and 0 bases at J, with 6 bases in the middle. CDR1 and CDR2 (germline): SGHVS, FNYEAQ. DNA for the CDR3: TGTGCCAGCAGCTTGACAGTCTCTGGAAACACCATATATTTT. This codes for CASSLTVSGNTIYF.

This clone was picked up a small number of times. The chain combines TRBV4-2 with TRBJ2-7; D remains ambiguous. The V end lost 4 bases, the J end lost 3 bases, and 4 bases lay between the germline ends. Germline assignment: CDR1 LGHNA and CDR2 YNFKEQ. The CDR3 has 11 residues. The CDR3 protein is CASSPGYEQYF. The CDR3 coding sequence is TGTGCCAGCAGCCCGGGCTACGAGCAGTACTTC.